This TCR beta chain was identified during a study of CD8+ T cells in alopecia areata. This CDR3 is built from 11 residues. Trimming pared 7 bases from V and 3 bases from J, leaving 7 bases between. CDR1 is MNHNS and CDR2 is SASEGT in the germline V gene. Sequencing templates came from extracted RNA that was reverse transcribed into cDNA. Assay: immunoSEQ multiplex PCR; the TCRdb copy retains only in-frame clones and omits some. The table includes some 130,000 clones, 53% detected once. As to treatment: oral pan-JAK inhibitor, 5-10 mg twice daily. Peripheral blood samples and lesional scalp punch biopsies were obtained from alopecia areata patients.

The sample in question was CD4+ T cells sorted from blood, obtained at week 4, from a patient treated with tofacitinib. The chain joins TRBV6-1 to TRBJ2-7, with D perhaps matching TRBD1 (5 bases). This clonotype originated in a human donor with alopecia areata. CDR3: CASTDNYEQYF. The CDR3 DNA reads TGTGCCAGCACGGACAACTACGAGCAGTACTTC.